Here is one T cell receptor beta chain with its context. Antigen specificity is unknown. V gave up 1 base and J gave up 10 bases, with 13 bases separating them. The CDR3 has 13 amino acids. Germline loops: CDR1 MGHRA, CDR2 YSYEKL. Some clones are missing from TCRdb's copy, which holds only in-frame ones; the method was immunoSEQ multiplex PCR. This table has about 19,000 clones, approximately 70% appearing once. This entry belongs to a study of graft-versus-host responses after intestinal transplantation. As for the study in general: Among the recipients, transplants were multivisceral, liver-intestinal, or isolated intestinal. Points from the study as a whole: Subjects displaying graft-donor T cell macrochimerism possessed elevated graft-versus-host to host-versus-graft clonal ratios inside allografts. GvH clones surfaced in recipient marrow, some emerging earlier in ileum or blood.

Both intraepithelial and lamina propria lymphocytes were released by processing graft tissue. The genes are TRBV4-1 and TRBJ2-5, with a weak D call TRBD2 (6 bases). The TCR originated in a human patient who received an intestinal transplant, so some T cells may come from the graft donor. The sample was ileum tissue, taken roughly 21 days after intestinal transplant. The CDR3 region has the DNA TGCGCCAGCAGCCAAGCGCTAGCGTGTAACCAGTACTTC. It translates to CASSQALACNQYF.